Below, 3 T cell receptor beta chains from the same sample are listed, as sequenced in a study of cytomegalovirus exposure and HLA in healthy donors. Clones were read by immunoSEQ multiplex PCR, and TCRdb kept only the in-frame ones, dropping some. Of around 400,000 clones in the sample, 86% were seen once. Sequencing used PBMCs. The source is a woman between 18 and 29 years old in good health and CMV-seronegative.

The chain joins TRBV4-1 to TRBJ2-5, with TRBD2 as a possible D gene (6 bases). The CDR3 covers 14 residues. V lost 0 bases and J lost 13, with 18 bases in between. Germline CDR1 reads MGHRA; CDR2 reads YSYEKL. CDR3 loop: CASSQDLEGSRWYF. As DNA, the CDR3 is TGCGCCAGCAGCCAAGATCTGGAGGGTTCCCGTTGGTACTTC.

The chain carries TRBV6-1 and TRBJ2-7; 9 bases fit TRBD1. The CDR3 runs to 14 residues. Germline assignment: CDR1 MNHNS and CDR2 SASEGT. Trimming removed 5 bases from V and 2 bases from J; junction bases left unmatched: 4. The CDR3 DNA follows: TGTGCCAGCAGTCGGACAGGGGTAGCCTACGAGCAGTACTTC. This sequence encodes CASSRTGVAYEQYF.

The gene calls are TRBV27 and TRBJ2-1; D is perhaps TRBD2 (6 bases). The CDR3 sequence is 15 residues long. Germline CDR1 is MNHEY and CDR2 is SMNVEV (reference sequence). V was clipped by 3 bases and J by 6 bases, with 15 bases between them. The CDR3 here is CASSFLGGKGNEQFF. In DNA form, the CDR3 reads TGTGCCAGCAGTTTCCTGGGGGGAAAGGGCAATGAGCAGTTCTTC.